Following are 10 T cell receptor beta chains from one sample sequenced in a study of T cell changes during pregnancy in multiple sclerosis. Assay: immunoSEQ multiplex PCR; the TCRdb copy retains only in-frame clones and omits some. The sample contains tens of thousands of clones, around 90% of which appear only once. The sample here was CD4+ T cells from peripheral blood mononuclear cells, taken after pregnancy. The receptor set was obtained from a female donor with multiple sclerosis, enrolled in a pregnancy study.

V gene TRBV19 combines with J gene TRBJ2-5; TRBD1 aligns across 8 bases. The V segment lost 3 bases and the J segment 10 bases; nucleotides outside the gene matches: 13. The CDR3 extends over 15 amino acids. Germline values: CDR1 LNHDA, CDR2 SQIVND (reference sequence). The CDR3 coding sequence is TGTGCCAGTAGTATTCCCGGGACAGGCTTCGGCTTCCAGTACTTC. This translates into CASSIPGTGFGFQYF.

This clone has just one count. This rearrangement joins TRBV5-1 to TRBJ2-3; D perhaps matches TRBD2 (6 bases). Trimming cost V 4 bases and J 7 bases, with 22 bases left between them. Germline-derived CDR1 and CDR2 are SGHRS and YFSETQ. The CDR3 totals 16 residues. DNA of the CDR3: TGCGCCAGCAGCCAGACCGGGACTGCCTATTCCCATACGCAGTATTTT. Translated, it gives CASSQTGTAYSHTQYF.

The chain employs TRBV5-1 and TRBJ1-6; no firm D call. With 2 bases removed from V and 7 bases from J, the gap between germline ends came to 7 bases. The CDR3 is 13 amino acids. Germline CDR1 SGHRS, CDR2 YFSETQ. CDR3 in DNA: TGCGCCAGCAGCTTTGGGAGAAATTCACCCCTCCACTTT. This translates into CASSFGRNSPLHF.

V and J are TRBV5-1 and TRBJ2-2; a weak D match, TRBD1 (6 bases). Trimming shortened V by 4 bases and J by 2 bases, and 15 bases separated the two germline ends. Germline CDR1 is SGHRS and CDR2 is YFSETQ. The CDR3 is 16 residues long. CDR3 DNA sequence: TGCGCCAGCAGCGCCTACGGGACATATAACACCGGGGAGCTGTTTTTT. This gives the protein CASSAYGTYNTGELFF.

This clone has a handful of counts. The rearrangement uses TRBV7-3 and TRBJ1-5; no firm D call. The ends were cut back, 2 bases at V and 4 bases at J, with 6 bases in the middle. This CDR3 region has 13 residues. CDR1 SGHTA and CDR2 FQGTGA come from the germline V gene. Written as DNA, the CDR3 is TGTGCCAGCAGCTTAGGGCCTAATCAGCCCCAGCATTTT. Its protein is CASSLGPNQPQHF.

J is TRBJ2-3 and V is TRBV5-5, with D uncertain. V lost 2 bases and J 6 bases, leaving 19 bases between the germline ends. Germline V gene lookup returns CDR1 SGHKS and CDR2 YYEKEE (reference sequence). The CDR3 has 16 residues. The chain's CDR3 is CASSFSPGHILDTQYF. CDR3 DNA: TGTGCCAGCAGCTTTTCACCAGGTCACATTTTGGATACGCAGTATTTT.

The chain has TRBV19 and TRBJ1-1, with 8 bases aligning to TRBD1. Germline V gives CDR1 LNHDA, CDR2 SQIVND (reference sequence). Trimming at V came to 4 bases and at J to 1 base, leaving 2 bases not matched to a gene. This CDR3 is 14 amino acids long. CDR3 in DNA: TGTGCCAGTAGTAGGACAGGGACGAACACTGAAGCTTTCTTT. Encoded protein: CASSRTGTNTEAFF.

The genes are TRBV7-8 and TRBJ1-5, with 7 bases identical to TRBD1. Unmatched junction bases numbered 5, after V lost 8 bases and J lost 1 base. There are 14 residues in the CDR3. The V gene's germline CDR1 is SGHVS and CDR2 FQNEAQ. CDR3 bases: TGTGCCAGCCGCAAGGGGGCCAGCAATCAGCCCCAGCATTTT. Its translation: CASRKGASNQPQHF. Supplemented by reference TRBV7-8 and TRBJ1-5, the full variable domain reads GAGVSQSPRYKVAKRGQDVALRCDPISGHVSLFWYQQALGQGPEFLTYFQNEAQLDKSGLPSDRFFAERPEGSVSTLKIQRTQQEDSAVYLCASRKGASNQPQHFGDGTRLSIL.

Concerning this clone itself: The sample carries other DNA sequences with the same CDR3. The rearrangement uses TRBV7-9 and TRBJ2-1; 10 positions agree with TRBD2. CDR1 SEHNR and CDR2 FQNEAQ come from the germline V gene (reference sequence). Unmatched junction bases numbered 1, after V lost 0 bases and J lost 2 bases. This CDR3 spans 16 amino acids. CDR3 sequence: CASSLALAGAYNEQFF. The CDR3 DNA reads as TGTGCCAGCAGCTTAGCCCTAGCGGGGGCCTACAATGAGCAGTTCTTC.

This rearrangement joins TRBV9 to TRBJ1-1, with 7 bases lining up with TRBD1. V dropped 0 bases and J dropped 3; count of bases not matched to a gene: 14. Germline V gene sequence: CDR1 SGDLS, CDR2 YYNGEE. CDR3 size: 18 residues. The CDR3 coding sequence is TGTGCCAGCAGCGTAGAAGAGGTCAAACAGGGGCGGGACACTGAAGCTTTCTTT. It translates to CASSVEEVKQGRDTEAFF.